What follows describes a single T cell receptor (beta chain). Antigen specificity is unknown. Germline V CDR1 and CDR2: SGHDT, YYEEEE. The CDR3 has 14 amino acids. V was clipped by 3 bases and J by 6 bases; unmatched bases: 5. This sample was taken from a study of T-cell reconstitution after alpha-beta-depleted transplantation in children. Unique molecular identifiers were incorporated during preparation of the TCRbeta library. TCRdb itself ran the PCR reads through MiXCR, one entry per CDR3 protein. Among 530,000 or so distinct CDR3 sequences listed, 25% to 30% were seen once. Study-level findings and limits: By one year post-transplant, T-cell counts and diversity largely arose from T cells that were newly produced. Some patients showed high day-60 TCRbeta diversity, which derived from surviving recipient T cells and thymic progenitors. In patients about two months after transplant, alpha-beta T cells reportedly arose from several hundred expanded graft clones.

The sample was PBMCs, taken before TCRalphabeta/CD19-depleted stem cell transplant. V usage is TRBV5-6 and J usage is TRBJ2-1, with TRBD2 identical over 8 bases. This receptor was obtained from a boy in the first two years of life with Wiskott-Aldrich syndrome, due to receive a stem cell transplant. The CDR3, as DNA: TGTGCCAGCAGCTACTCGAGCGGGAGCAATGAGCAGTTCTTC. This codes for CASSYSSGSNEQFF. The full variable domain, rest sourced from reference TRBV5-6 and TRBJ2-1, is DAGVTQSPTHLIKTRGQQVTLRCSPKSGHDTVSWYQQALGQGPQFIFQYYEEEERQRGNFPDRFSGHQFPNYSSELNVNALLLGDSALYLCASSYSSGSNEQFFGPGTRLTVL.